Below are 8 T cell receptor beta chains sequenced from a single sample in a study of cytomegalovirus exposure and HLA in healthy donors (dated by TCRdb to the late 2010s). The method behind the library was the immunoSEQ multiplex PCR assay. The multiplex PCR relied on a mix of 60 forward primers for TCR Vbeta segments and 13 reverse primers for TCR Jbeta segments. The source is immuneACCESS, and TCRdb retained only in-frame sequences with V and J called. Part of the clones is not carried over; for the studies checked, unresolved V genes explain less than half of this, and the remainder is unexplained. The sample's table covers around 74,000 clones. Approximately 4.2% of the sample lies in the top ten. Material for sequencing was PBMCs. The receptors here all came from a man aged 25 to 40 in good health and CMV-seronegative.

The chain joins TRBV4-1 to TRBJ2-5; 9 positions match TRBD1. J was trimmed by 5 bases and V by 4 bases; bases with no gene match: 14. CDR1 and CDR2 from the germline V gene are MGHRA and YSYEKL. CDR3 size: 17 residues. DNA for the CDR3: TGCGCCAGCAGCCGGGGACAGGGTGAGTGGCTGGTGGAGACCCAGTACTTC. Translated: CASSRGQGEWLVETQYF.

This rearrangement joins TRBV19 to TRBJ1-5; D gene ambiguous. The V end lost 5 bases, the J end lost 10 bases, and 9 bases lay between the germline ends. Germline lookup yields CDR1 LNHDA and CDR2 SQIVND (reference sequence). CDR3 size: 11 residues. CDR3 nucleotide sequence: TGTGCCAGTAGTGCAGAGGGACCCCAGCATTTT. Its protein product is CASSAEGPQHF.

The V gene is TRBV5-1, the J gene TRBJ2-2, with D maybe TRBD2 (6 bases). Germline V gives CDR1 SGHRS, CDR2 YFSETQ. The CDR3 is 15 residues long. The germline V and J ends were trimmed by 0 bases and 6 bases, with 12 bases remaining between them. The CDR3 here is CASSLERSGSGELFF. CDR3 nucleotide sequence: TGCGCCAGCAGCTTGGAGAGGAGCGGGTCCGGGGAGCTGTTTTTT.

The J gene is TRBJ2-1, the V gene TRBV18, with D unclear. The germline V and J ends were trimmed by 3 bases and 0 bases, with 12 bases remaining between them. CDR1 is KGHSH and CDR2 is LQKENI in the germline V gene. CDR3 length: 16 residues. CDR3 in DNA: TGTGCCAGCTCACCGGCAGCGCGTAACTCCTACAATGAGCAGTTCTTC. This gives the protein CASSPAARNSYNEQFF.

Here the CDR3 DNA reads TGCGCCAGCAGCTTGGGAGGGGGCGTCGGCACTGAAGCTTTCTTT. This translates into CASSLGGGVGTEAFF. V gene TRBV5-1 combines with J gene TRBJ1-1, with 7 bases aligning to TRBD1. CDR3 length: 15 residues. V lost 0 bases to trimming and J lost 4 bases; unmatched junction nucleotides: 6. In germline, CDR1 is SGHRS, CDR2 YFSETQ.

The genes are TRBV4-2 and TRBJ1-1; D remains ambiguous. The CDR3 has 14 residues. V was pared by 0 bases and J by 6 bases, with 11 bases between. The V gene's germline CDR1 is LGHNA and CDR2 YNFKEQ. CDR3 sequence reads: CASSQEPRLAEAFF. In DNA form, the CDR3 reads TGTGCCAGCAGCCAAGAACCCCGGTTAGCTGAAGCTTTCTTT.

CDR3 in DNA: TGTGCCAGCAGCTTGGGAGCGGAAGAGACCCAGTACTTC. Amino acids: CASSLGAEETQYF. The J gene is TRBJ2-5, the V gene TRBV5-4; the D gene is possibly TRBD2 (5 bases). V dropped 0 bases and J dropped 3 bases, with 6 bases sitting between them. The CDR3 consists of 13 residues. CDR1 and CDR2 from the germline V gene are SGHNT and YYREEE (reference sequence).

The gene calls are TRBV19 and TRBJ2-1; D perhaps matches TRBD1 (6 bases). V was pared by 4 bases and J by 6 bases, with 28 bases between. Germline V gene sequence: CDR1 LNHDA, CDR2 SQIVND (reference sequence). The CDR3 covers 19 residues. As DNA, the CDR3 is TGTGCCAGTAGTAATGCTCCGAAGGGGGAGTGGTCTAGGGCCAATGAGCAGTTCTTC. Translated: CASSNAPKGEWSRANEQFF.